The next 18 T cell receptor beta chains were all read from a single sample in a study of neurological immune-mediated disorders. Via MiXCR, TCRdb re-called the 5' RACE reads, giving one row per CDR3 protein. The sample records 84,000 or so distinct CDR3 sequences, 13% being singletons. Time point meaning: longitudinal time-point 2. The sequenced sample was PBMCs. The receptors shown here come from a female donor with HTLV-1-associated myelopathy (HAM/TSP).

This clonotype showed up many times. V is TRBV5-6 and J is TRBJ2-7; D perhaps matches TRBD2 (6 bases). This CDR3 comprises 15 residues. Trimming removed 0 bases from V and 2 bases from J, with 12 bases in between. Per germline, CDR1 SGHDT and CDR2 YYEEEE. CDR3 in DNA: TGTGCCAGCAGCTTGGGACTAGTGGTTCCCTACGAGCAGTACTTC. This gives the protein CASSLGLVVPYEQYF.

This clonotype was seen many times. The V call is TRBV5-1, the J call TRBJ2-1, with a tentative D call TRBD2 (7 bases). CDR1 and CDR2 from the germline V gene are SGHRS and YFSETQ. Trimming removed 0 bases at V and 8 bases at J, with 21 bases between. The CDR3 consists of 17 residues. The CDR3 loop reads CASSLDTRRGGQDEQFF. CDR3 nucleotide sequence: TGCGCCAGCAGCTTGGATACTAGGAGGGGGGGCCAGGATGAGCAGTTCTTC.

This clonotype was detected only a few times. The chain couples TRBV7-2 to TRBJ2-3, with D possibly called TRBD1 or TRBD2 (5 bases each). Per germline, CDR1 SGHTA and CDR2 FQGNSA. V was trimmed by 4 bases and J by 4 bases, leaving 18 bases between them. The CDR3 contains 16 residues. The CDR3 nucleotides read TGTGCCAGCAGCTCTCCCCCCGGGACCCTGGCAGATACGCAGTATTTT. It yields the protein CASSSPPGTLADTQYF. Using reference TRBV7-2 and TRBJ2-3 for the parts outside the CDR3, the full variable domain is GAGVSQSPSNKVTEKGKDVELRCDPISGHTALYWYRQSLGQGLEFLIYFQGNSAPDKSGLPSDRFSAERTGGSVSTLTIQRTQQEDSAVYLCASSSPPGTLADTQYFGPGTRLTVL.

This clonotype was counted ten times or more. The genes are TRBV5-1 and TRBJ2-7; 10 bases are a match to TRBD1. This CDR3 contains 16 residues. Germline-derived CDR1 and CDR2 are SGHRS and YFSETQ. V dropped 4 bases and J dropped 2; count of bases not matched to a gene: 9. The CDR3 bases are TGCGCCAGCAGCCCGAAGGGGACAGGGGACGCCTACGAGCAGTACTTC. Its protein is CASSPKGTGDAYEQYF.

This clonotype was seen at least ten times. This chain joins TRBV12-3 or TRBV12-4 and TRBJ2-2, with D unclear. This CDR3 is 16 amino acids long. V gave up 1 base and J gave up 13 bases, with 22 bases separating them. CDR3 sequence: CASSLGERVVGRRLFF. CDR3 DNA: TGTGCCAGCAGTTTAGGGGAAAGGGTAGTCGGTAGGCGGCTGTTTTTT.

This clonotype was counted many times. The rearrangement uses TRBV7-6 and TRBJ2-7; D assignment may be TRBD1 or TRBD2 (5 bases each). This CDR3 has 17 residues. Germline values: CDR1 SGHVS, CDR2 FNYEAQ. Trimming left V 5 bases short and J 6 bases short, with 26 bases between. CDR3 protein: CASSMTVKSSPGPEQYF. CDR3 sequence (DNA): TGTGCCAGCAGCATGACCGTAAAATCTTCCCCGGGGCCCGAGCAGTACTTC.

In its sample, this clonotype was seen many times. The rearrangement joins TRBV2 to TRBJ2-1, with 8 bases fitting TRBD1. With 7 bases clipped from V and 6 bases from J, the junction kept 11 bases outside the gene matches. Germline V gives CDR1 SNHLY, CDR2 FYNNEI. The CDR3 length is 15 residues. The CDR3 DNA sequence: TGTGCCAGCATCCTTAGACCTCAGGGGGCCAATGAGCAGTTCTTC. It specifies CASILRPQGANEQFF.

This clonotype was detected many times. The chain links TRBV4-2 to TRBJ1-1; D not resolved. Per the germline V gene, CDR1 is LGHNA and CDR2 is YNFKEQ. CDR3 length: 15 amino acids. V dropped 1 base and J dropped 3 bases, with 12 bases sitting between them. The CDR3 nucleotides read TGTGCCAGCAGCCAAGTTCAGGAGGACTACACTGAAGCTTTCTTT. This sequence encodes CASSQVQEDYTEAFF.

This clonotype showed up many times. J is TRBJ1-1 and V is TRBV5-1; D is undetermined. The V gene's germline CDR1 is SGHRS and CDR2 YFSETQ. CDR3 length: 13 amino acids. Trimming stripped 2 bases from V and 1 base from J, with 6 bases between. The CDR3 protein is CASSFSQNTEAFF. DNA of the CDR3: TGCGCCAGCAGCTTTTCACAGAACACTGAAGCTTTCTTT.

This clonotype was detected many times. The V and J genes are TRBV4-2 and TRBJ2-7; 10 bases map to TRBD2. V shed 4 bases, J shed 3 bases, and the junction held 12 bases outside the gene matches. The CDR3 consists of 17 residues. CDR1 and CDR2 from the germline V gene are LGHNA and YNFKEQ. CDR3 sequence: CASSPTLLAGPFYEQYF. CDR3 sequence (DNA): TGTGCCAGCAGCCCAACCTTACTAGCGGGGCCCTTCTACGAGCAGTACTTC.

This clonotype was picked up many times. This chain uses TRBV29-1 with TRBJ2-3, with D perhaps TRBD1 or TRBD2 (5 bases each). V lost 8 bases to trimming and J lost 2 bases, with 20 bases between them. The CDR3 contains 15 residues. Germline V CDR1 and CDR2: SQVTM, ANQGSEA. DNA for the CDR3: TGCAGCTCCCTACCGGGACCAGTCCCCACAGATACGCAGTATTTT. Protein: CSSLPGPVPTDTQYF.

The V call is TRBV12-2, the J call TRBJ1-2; the table's D gene call, TRBD1, was not cross checked with the DNA. TRBV12-2 is a pseudogene. The CDR3 is made up of 16 amino acids. The CDR3 spells CASLQPRDRTNYGYTF. CDR3 sequence (DNA): TGTGCAAGTCTCCAACCGCGGGACAGAACTAACTATGGCTACACCTTC.

This clonotype was counted ten times or more. V usage is TRBV12-5 and J usage is TRBJ2-1; no reliable D call. This CDR3 spans 16 amino acids. Trimming took off 3 bases at V and 8 bases at J, with 20 bases between the two ends. Germline V CDR1 and CDR2: LGHNT, FRNRAP. The CDR3 loop reads CASGFGIRSFSDEQFF. The CDR3, as DNA: TGTGCTAGTGGTTTCGGTATTAGATCGTTCTCCGATGAGCAGTTCTTC. The variable domain in full, completed from reference TRBV12-5 and TRBJ2-1, reads DARVTQTPRHKVTEMGQEVTMRCQPILGHNTVFWYRQTMMQGLELLAYFRNRAPLDDSGMPKDRFSAEMPDATLATLKIQPSEPRDSAVYFCASGFGIRSFSDEQFFGPGTRLTVL.

This clonotype appeared many times. The rearrangement joins TRBV12-3 or TRBV12-4 to TRBJ2-2; D remains unclear. V lost 8 bases to trimming and J lost 5 bases, with 6 bases between them. The CDR3 runs to 11 residues. For the CDR3, the DNA is TGTGCCAGCGAGCGAACCGGGGAGCTGTTTTTT. This sequence encodes CASERTGELFF.

This clonotype has a count of ten or more. The CDR3 DNA is TGTGCCAGCAGTGACATTCAGGGAGGCGAGCAGTACTTC. It translates to CASSDIQGGEQYF. The V and J genes are TRBV2 and TRBJ2-7; possible D gene TRBD2, 6 bases. The germline V gene encodes CDR1 SNHLY and CDR2 FYNNEI. The V gene lost 3 bases and the J gene lost 6 bases, with 12 bases spanning the gap. The CDR3 loop spans 13 amino acids.

This clonotype appeared many times. The chain is built from TRBV25-1 and TRBJ2-5; either TRBD1 or TRBD2 may fit D (5 bases each). Per germline, CDR1 MGHDK and CDR2 SYGVNS. The CDR3 contains 13 residues. V lost 2 bases, J lost 4 bases, and 8 bases lay in between. DNA for the CDR3: TGTGCCAGCAGTGAAGGGGGACGAGAGACCCAGTACTTC. This codes for CASSEGGRETQYF.

The rearrangement uses TRBV20-1 and TRBJ2-1, with D maybe TRBD1 (5 bases). The germline gives CDR1 DFQATT, CDR2 SNEGSKA (reference sequence). The V gene lost 2 bases and the J gene lost 4 bases, with 9 bases spanning the gap. The CDR3 length is 13 residues. The CDR3: CSARSTAYNEQFF. The CDR3 DNA reads TGCAGTGCTAGATCGACAGCTTACAATGAGCAGTTCTTC.

The rearrangement uses TRBV20-1 and TRBJ2-2, with 7 positions matching TRBD1. With V trimmed by 0 bases and J by 13 bases, 14 bases remained unmatched. The CDR3 is 15 residues long. Germline CDR1 and CDR2: DFQATT and SNEGSKA (reference sequence). As DNA, the CDR3 is TGCAGTGCTAGAGATCCCGGGACAGAGTCCGGAGGGCTGTTTTTT. It is translated as CSARDPGTESGGLFF.